The source of this T cell receptor (beta chain) is a study of T cell clonality in common variable immunodeficiency. CDR3 length equals 16 residues. Per the germline V gene, CDR1 is LGHNA and CDR2 is YNFKEQ. With 0 bases clipped from V and 0 bases from J, the junction kept 2 bases outside the gene matches. The protocol was immunoSEQ multiplex PCR, while the TCRdb copy is restricted to in-frame clones and leaves out a portion. This repertoire lists tens of thousands of clones without singletons; 2.5% to 3% sits in the top ten. This clone was seen at least ten times. The antigen is unknown. Read sequence stops 3 residues before the CDR3 end, and the germline J gene provides the missing end. Findings and caveats of the study: Repertoire-complication correlations in CVID were limited by patient heterogeneity.

Patients and controls were mostly of Caucasian heritage. The sequence was obtained from a person between 18 and 70 years old in good health. The chain links TRBV4-2 to TRBJ2-7; 10 bases match TRBD2. The sequencing input was peripheral blood mononuclear cells. Incomplete CDR3 DNA: TGTGCCAGCAGCCAAGATTCTAGCGGGGGCTCCTACGAG. The encoded protein is CASSQDSSGGSYE. The CDR3 reads in full as CASSQDSSGGSYEQYF.